The sequence of this T cell receptor (beta chain) was determined in a study of regulatory T cells in long-lasting Graves disease. Libraries of TCR beta came from iRepertoire HTBI primers plus Arm-PCR of CDR3 regions. Via MiXCR, TCRdb re-called the multiplex PCR reads, giving one row per CDR3 protein. The table shows around 400,000 distinct CDR3 sequences, with around 24% occurring only once. The germline V gene has CDR1 MDHEN and CDR2 SYDVKM. The CDR3 sequence is 15 residues long. V was cut by 3 bases and J by 1 base, with 10 bases left in between. This clonotype was recorded many times. What it recognizes is unknown. Time point noted: persistent/refractory GD, antithyroid drugs over 5 years with positive TRAb. RNA from PBMCs was the source of the TCR library. Those enrolled as patients came out of an endocrinology department in Xi'an, China. Study conclusions and caveats: Persistent disease was associated with favored TRBV28 usage and with favored use of TRBJ1-2 and TRBJ2-5.

The origin of this receptor is a female donor with Graves disease. The gene calls are TRBV28 and TRBJ1-5, with D possibly TRBD1 on 5 matching bases. This sample comprised peripheral blood mononuclear cells (PBMCs), obtained when the disease was refractory, from a patient treated with antithyroid drugs. CDR3 nucleotides: TGTGCCAGCAGTTTGGGGGTCCTGAGCAATCAGCCCCAGCATTTT. It codes for CASSLGVLSNQPQHF.